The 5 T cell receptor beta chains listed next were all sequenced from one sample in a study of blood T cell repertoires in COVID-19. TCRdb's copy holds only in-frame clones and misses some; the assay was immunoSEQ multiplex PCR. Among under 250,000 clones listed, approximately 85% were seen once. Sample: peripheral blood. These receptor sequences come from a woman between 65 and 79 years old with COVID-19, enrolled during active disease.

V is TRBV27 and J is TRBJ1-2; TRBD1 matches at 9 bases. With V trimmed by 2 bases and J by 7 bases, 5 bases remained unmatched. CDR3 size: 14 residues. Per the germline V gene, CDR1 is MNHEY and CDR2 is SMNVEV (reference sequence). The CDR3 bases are TGTGCCAGCAGTTTAACGGACAGGGGCATTGGCTACACCTTC. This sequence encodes CASSLTDRGIGYTF.

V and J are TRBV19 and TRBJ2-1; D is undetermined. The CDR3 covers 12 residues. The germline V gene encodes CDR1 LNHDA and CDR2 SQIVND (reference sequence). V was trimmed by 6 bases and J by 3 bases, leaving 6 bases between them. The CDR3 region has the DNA TGTGCCAGTAGCAAAATCTACAATGAGCAGTTCTTC. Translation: CASSKIYNEQFF.

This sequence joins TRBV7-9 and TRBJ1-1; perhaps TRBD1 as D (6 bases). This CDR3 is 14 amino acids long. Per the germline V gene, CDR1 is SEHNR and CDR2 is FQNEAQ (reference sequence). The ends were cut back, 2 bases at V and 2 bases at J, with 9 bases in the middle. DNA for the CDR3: TGTGCCAGCAGCTTACTGGGGACAAACACTGAAGCTTTCTTT. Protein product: CASSLLGTNTEAFF.

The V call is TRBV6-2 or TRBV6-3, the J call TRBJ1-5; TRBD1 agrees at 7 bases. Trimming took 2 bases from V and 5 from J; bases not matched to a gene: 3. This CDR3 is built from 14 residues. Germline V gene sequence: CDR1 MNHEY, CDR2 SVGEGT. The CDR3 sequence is CASSYLTGDQPQHF. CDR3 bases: TGTGCCAGCAGTTACCTCACAGGGGATCAGCCCCAGCATTTT.

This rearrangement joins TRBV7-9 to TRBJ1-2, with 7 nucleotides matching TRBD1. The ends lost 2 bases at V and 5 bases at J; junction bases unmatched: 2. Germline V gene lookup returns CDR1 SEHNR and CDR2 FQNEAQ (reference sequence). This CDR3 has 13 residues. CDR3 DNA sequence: TGTGCCAGCAGCTTAACGACAGGGTATGGCTACACCTTC. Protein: CASSLTTGYGYTF. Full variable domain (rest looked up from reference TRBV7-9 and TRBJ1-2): DTGVSQNPRHKITKRGQNVTFRCDPISEHNRLYWYRQTLGQGPEFLTYFQNEAQLEKSRLLSDRFSAERPKGSFSTLEIQRTEQGDSAMYLCASSLTTGYGYTFGSGTRLTVV.